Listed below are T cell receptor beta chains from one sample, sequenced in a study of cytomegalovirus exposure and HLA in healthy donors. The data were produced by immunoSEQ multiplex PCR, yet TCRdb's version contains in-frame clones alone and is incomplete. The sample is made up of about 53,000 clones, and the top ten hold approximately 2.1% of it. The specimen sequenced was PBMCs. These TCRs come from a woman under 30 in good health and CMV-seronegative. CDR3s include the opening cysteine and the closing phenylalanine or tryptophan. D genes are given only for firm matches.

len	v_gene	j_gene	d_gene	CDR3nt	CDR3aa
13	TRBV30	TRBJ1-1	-	TGTGCCTGGGGAGGGTCAGGGAACACTGAAGCTTTCTTT	CAWGGSGNTEAFF
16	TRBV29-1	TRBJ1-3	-	TGCAGCGTTGAAGGGCAGACAGGATACTCTGGAAACACCATATATTTT	CSVEGQTGYSGNTIYF
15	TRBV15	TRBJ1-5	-	TGTGCCACCAGCAACCCAGGGGAGGGAATACAGCCCCAGCATTTT	CATSNPGEGIQPQHF
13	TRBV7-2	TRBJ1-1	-	TGTGCCAGCAGCTCTCAGGAGAACACTGAAGCTTTCTTT	CASSSQENTEAFF
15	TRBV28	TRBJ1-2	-	TGTGCCAGCAGTTTTGTAGACAGCAGAGCCTATGGCTACACCTTC	CASSFVDSRAYGYTF
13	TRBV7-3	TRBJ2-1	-	TGTGCCAGCAGCCCTCGGCTAGTGAGTGAGCAGTTCTTC	CASSPRLVSEQFF
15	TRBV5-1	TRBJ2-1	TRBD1	TGCGCCAGCAGCTGGGGGGCGAGACAGGGGGGTGAGCAGTTCTTC	CASSWGARQGGEQFF
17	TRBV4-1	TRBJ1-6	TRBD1	TGCGCCAGCAGCCAAGAGGGGACAGGACAGAATAATTCACCCCTCCACTTT	CASSQEGTGQNNSPLHF
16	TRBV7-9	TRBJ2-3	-	TGTGCCAGCAGCTTAGCCCAGGGGGGCCTGCACGATACGCAGTATTTT	CASSLAQGGLHDTQYF
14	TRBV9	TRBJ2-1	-	TGTGCCAGCAGCGTAGGTTCAGATTACAATGAGCAGTTCTTC	CASSVGSDYNEQFF
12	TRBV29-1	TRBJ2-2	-	TGCAGCGTTTGGGACAACGGCGGGGAGCTGTTTTTT	CSVWDNGGELFF
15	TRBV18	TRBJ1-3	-	TGTGCCAGCTCACCACCGGGGGGCTCTGGAAACACCATATATTTT	CASSPPGGSGNTIYF
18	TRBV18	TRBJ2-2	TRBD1	TGTGCCAGCTCACCCTCTCGGGGGACAGGGCCGTACACCGGGGAGCTGTTTTTT	CASSPSRGTGPYTGELFF
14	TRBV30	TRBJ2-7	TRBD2	TGTGCCTGGACGGGACTAGCGGTGTCCTACGAGCAGTACTTC	CAWTGLAVSYEQYF
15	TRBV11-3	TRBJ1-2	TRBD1	TGTGCCAGCAGCTTAGCGGTGGACAGGGAATCAGGCTACACCTTC	CASSLAVDRESGYTF
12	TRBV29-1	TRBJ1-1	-	TGCAGCGGACACACAGGGCAAACTGAAGCTTTCTTT	CSGHTGQTEAFF
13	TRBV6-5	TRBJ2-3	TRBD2	TGTGCCAGCACACTAGCGGGGACAGATACGCAGTATTTT	CASTLAGTDTQYF
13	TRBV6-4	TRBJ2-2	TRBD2	TGTGCCAGCAGTGGGACTAGCACCGGGGAGCTGTTTTTT	CASSGTSTGELFF
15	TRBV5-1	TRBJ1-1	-	TGCGCCAGCAGCGCGAACCCAGGGGTGAACACTGAAGCTTTCTTT	CASSANPGVNTEAFF
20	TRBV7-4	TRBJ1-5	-	TGTGCCAGCAGCCCGATCCGAAACAGGTCCCAAGCCTATAGCAATCAGCCCCAGCATTTT	CASSPIRNRSQAYSNQPQHF
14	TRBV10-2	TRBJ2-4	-	TGCGCCAGCAGTGGGGGCTCCTTGGGGAACATTCAGTACTTC	CASSGGSLGNIQYF
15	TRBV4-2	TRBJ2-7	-	TGTGCCAGCAGCCCCGCCCAGCGGGTTTCCTACGAGCAGTACTTC	CASSPAQRVSYEQYF
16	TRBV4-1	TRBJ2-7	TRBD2	TGCGCCAGCAGCCAACCCACTAGCGGGAGTAACAACGAGCAGTACTTC	CASSQPTSGSNNEQYF
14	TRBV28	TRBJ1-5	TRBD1	TGTGCCAGCAGTTCCCGACAGGGGAGTCAGCCCCAGCATTTT	CASSSRQGSQPQHF
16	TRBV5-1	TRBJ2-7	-	TGCGCCAGCAGCTTGGCCTTGACGGGACTTGCCTACGAGCAGTACTTC	CASSLALTGLAYEQYF
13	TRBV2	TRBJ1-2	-	TGTGCCAGCAGGCTGAGGCAGGGGAGCGGCTACACCTTC	CASRLRQGSGYTF